At least ten counts were recorded for the clone carrying this TCR beta chain. The antigen is undetermined. These data belong to a study of Graves' ophthalmopathy and Graves' hyperthyroidism. Notes on the study in general: Blood also contained most of the expanded thyroid clonotypes above 0.001 frequency. Distinction of ophthalmopathy from stable hyperthyroidism by a 13-signature model reached 85% to 90% sensitivity and roughly 81% specificity.

Germline V lookup: CDR1 SGHAT, CDR2 FQNNGV. V shed 1 base and J 0 bases; nucleotides not matched to a gene: 5. The CDR3 covers 17 residues. Having ophthalmopathy, the donors showed moderate-to-severe activity, CAS ≥3 and NOSPECS ≥4, with disease lasting under 3 months. TCR beta CDR3 regions were amplified from RNA transcripts. Scientists carried out first-round RT-PCR using HTBI primers and then a second-round multiplex PCR. TCRdb analysed the multiplex PCR reads with MiXCR anew, one entry per CDR3 protein. Of under 350,000 distinct CDR3 sequences detected, around a sixth appear once; the ten largest clones hold 9% to 15%.

The chain links TRBV11-2 to TRBJ2-1; 8 bases match TRBD2. The TCR originated in an adult man with Graves' ophthalmopathy. The specimen was peripheral blood. The CDR3: CASSLGPGTSSYNEQFF. DNA of the CDR3: TGTGCCAGCAGCTTAGGTCCGGGGACTAGCTCCTACAATGAGCAGTTCTTC.